The 6 T cell receptor beta chains below all came from one sample that was sequenced in a study of T cell repertoires in cytomegalovirus infection. TCRdb redid the calling of the reads with MiXCR, one entry per CDR3 protein. The data contain about 63,000 distinct CDR3 sequences, around 21% of them singletons. No antigens are known for them. Specimen: CD8+ T cells from cultured PBMCs, collected from culture after CMV antigen stimulation. Source of these receptors: a human donor in good health (CMV status not recorded). Some clones in this sample may be carry-over from other donors' samples.

This clonotype showed up just a few times. The CDR3 reads CASSPRQGLNTEAFF. CDR3 nucleotide sequence: TGTGCCAGTAGTCCGAGACAGGGTTTGAACACTGAAGCTTTCTTT. The chain couples TRBV19 to TRBJ1-1; 7 bases line up with TRBD1. Germline V gives CDR1 LNHDA, CDR2 SQIVND (reference sequence). V lost 5 bases and J lost 0; bases outside the gene matches: 6. The CDR3 is 15 residues long. The full variable domain, its missing parts supplied by reference TRBV19 and TRBJ1-1, is DGGITQSPKYLFRKEGQNVTLSCEQNLNHDAMYWYRQDPGQGLRLIYYSQIVNDFQKGDIAEGYSVSREKKESFPLTVTSAQKNPTAFYLCASSPRQGLNTEAFFGQGTRLTVV.

This clonotype appeared a few times. V and J are TRBV14 and TRBJ1-1; D ambiguous. The germline V gene encodes CDR1 SGHDN and CDR2 FVKESK. CDR3 size: 14 residues. Trimming stripped 4 bases from V and 0 bases from J, with 9 bases between. The CDR3 is CASSPIGVNTEAFF. CDR3 nucleotide sequence: TGTGCCAGCAGCCCGATTGGAGTGAACACTGAAGCTTTCTTT.

At least ten counts were recorded for this clonotype. The chain recombines TRBV6-2 or TRBV6-3 with TRBJ2-1; 7 positions agree with TRBD1. The CDR3 is 15 residues long. Germline-derived CDR1 and CDR2 are MNHEY and SVGEGT. V was pared by 4 bases and J by 4 bases, with 7 bases of the junction left unmatched. In DNA, the CDR3 is TGTGCCAGCAGTTCCGGGACAGAAGAATACAATGAGCAGTTCTTC. Protein: CASSSGTEEYNEQFF.

This clonotype showed up many times. V and J are TRBV6-5 and TRBJ1-1, with D unclear. Germline CDR1 MNHEY, CDR2 SVGAGI. The CDR3 has 15 residues. V lost 6 bases to trimming and J lost 4 bases, with 18 bases between them. In DNA form, the CDR3 reads TGTGCCAGCAGAACTTCCGGGCTTTCGGGCACTGAAGCTTTCTTT. Its translation is CASRTSGLSGTEAFF.

The chain has TRBV12-3 or TRBV12-4 and TRBJ1-5; 9 positions agree with TRBD1. CDR3 size: 15 residues. Trimming at V came to 1 base and at J to 6 bases, leaving 4 bases not matched to a gene. CDR3 residues: CASSLGDRVGQPQHF. CDR3 DNA: TGTGCCAGCAGTTTAGGGGACAGGGTTGGTCAGCCCCAGCATTTT.

This clonotype was observed a handful of times. This chain uses TRBV7-2 with TRBJ1-1; TRBD1 agrees at 9 bases. CDR3 length: 17 residues. Per germline, CDR1 SGHTA and CDR2 FQGNSA. Unmatched junction bases numbered 8, after V lost 3 bases and J lost 0 bases. The CDR3 sequence is CASSLGQGFPLNTEAFF. CDR3 DNA sequence: TGTGCCAGCAGCTTGGGACAGGGATTCCCTTTGAACACTGAAGCTTTCTTT.